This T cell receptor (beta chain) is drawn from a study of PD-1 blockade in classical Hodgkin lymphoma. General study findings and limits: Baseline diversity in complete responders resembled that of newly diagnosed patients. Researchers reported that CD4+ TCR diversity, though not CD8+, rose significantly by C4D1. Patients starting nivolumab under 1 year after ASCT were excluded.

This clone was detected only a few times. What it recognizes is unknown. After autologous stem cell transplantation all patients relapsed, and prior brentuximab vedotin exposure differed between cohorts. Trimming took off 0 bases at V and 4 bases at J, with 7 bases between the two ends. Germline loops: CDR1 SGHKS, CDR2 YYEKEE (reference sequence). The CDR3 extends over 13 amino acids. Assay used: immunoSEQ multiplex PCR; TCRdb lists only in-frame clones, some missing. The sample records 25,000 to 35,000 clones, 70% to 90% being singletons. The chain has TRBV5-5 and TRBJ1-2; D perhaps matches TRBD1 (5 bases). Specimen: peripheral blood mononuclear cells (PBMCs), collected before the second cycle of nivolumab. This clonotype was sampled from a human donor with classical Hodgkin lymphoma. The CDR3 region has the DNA TGTGCCAGCAGCTTGGGTACAGGCTATGGCTACACCTTC. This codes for CASSLGTGYGYTF.